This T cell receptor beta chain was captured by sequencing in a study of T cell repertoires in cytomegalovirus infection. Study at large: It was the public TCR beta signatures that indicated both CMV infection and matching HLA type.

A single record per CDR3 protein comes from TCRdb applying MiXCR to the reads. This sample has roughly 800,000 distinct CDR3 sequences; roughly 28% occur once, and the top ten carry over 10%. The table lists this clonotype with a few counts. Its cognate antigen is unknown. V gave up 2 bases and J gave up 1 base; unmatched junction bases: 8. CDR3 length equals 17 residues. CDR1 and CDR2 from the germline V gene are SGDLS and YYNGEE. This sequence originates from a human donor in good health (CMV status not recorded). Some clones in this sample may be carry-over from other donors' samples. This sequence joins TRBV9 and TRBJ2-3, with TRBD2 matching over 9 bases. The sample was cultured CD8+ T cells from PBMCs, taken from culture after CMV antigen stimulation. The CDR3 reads CASSVPRERGGTDTQYF. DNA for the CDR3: TGTGCCAGCAGCGTCCCTAGGGAGCGGGGGGGCACAGATACGCAGTATTTT.